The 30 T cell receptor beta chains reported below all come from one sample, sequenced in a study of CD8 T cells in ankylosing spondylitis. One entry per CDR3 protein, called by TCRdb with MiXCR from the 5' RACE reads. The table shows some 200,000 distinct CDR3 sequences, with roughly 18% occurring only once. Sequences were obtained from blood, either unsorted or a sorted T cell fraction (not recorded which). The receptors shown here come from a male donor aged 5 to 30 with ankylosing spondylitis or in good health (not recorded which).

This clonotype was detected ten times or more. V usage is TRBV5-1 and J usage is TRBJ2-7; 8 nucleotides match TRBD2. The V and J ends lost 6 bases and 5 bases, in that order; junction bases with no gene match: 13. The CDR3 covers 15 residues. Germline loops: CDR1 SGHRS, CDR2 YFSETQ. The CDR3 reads CASNTGPGLEDEQYF. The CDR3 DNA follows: TGCGCCAGCAACACAGGTCCGGGACTAGAGGACGAGCAGTACTTC.

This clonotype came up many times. The chain's CDR3 is CALRGASGTDTQYF. In DNA, the CDR3 is TGTGCCTTACGAGGGGCTAGCGGGACAGATACGCAGTATTTT. The rearrangement uses TRBV10-3 and TRBJ2-3, with 8 bases aligning to TRBD2. V gave up 11 bases and J gave up 3 bases; unmatched junction bases: 10. From germline, CDR1 is ENHRY and CDR2 SYGVKD. The CDR3 totals 14 residues.

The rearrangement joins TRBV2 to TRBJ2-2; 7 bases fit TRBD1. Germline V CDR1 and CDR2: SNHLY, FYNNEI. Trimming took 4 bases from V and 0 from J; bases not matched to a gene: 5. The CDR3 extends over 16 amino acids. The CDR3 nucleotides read TGTGCCAGCAGTGTCACAGGACAGGCGAACACCGGGGAGCTGTTTTTT. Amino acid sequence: CASSVTGQANTGELFF.

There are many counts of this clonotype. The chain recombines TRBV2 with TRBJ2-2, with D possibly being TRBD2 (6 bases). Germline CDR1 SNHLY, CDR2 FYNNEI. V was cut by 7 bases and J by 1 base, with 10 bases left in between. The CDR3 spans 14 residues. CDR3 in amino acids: CASTRRGNTGELFF. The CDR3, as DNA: TGTGCCAGCACGAGGCGGGGGAACACCGGGGAGCTGTTTTTT.

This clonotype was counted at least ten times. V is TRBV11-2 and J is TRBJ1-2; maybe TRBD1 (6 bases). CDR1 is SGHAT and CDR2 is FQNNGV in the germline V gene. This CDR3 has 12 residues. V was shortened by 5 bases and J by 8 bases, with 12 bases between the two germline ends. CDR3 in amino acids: CASSPTGRGYTF. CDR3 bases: TGTGCCAGCAGCCCGACAGGCCGAGGCTACACCTTC.

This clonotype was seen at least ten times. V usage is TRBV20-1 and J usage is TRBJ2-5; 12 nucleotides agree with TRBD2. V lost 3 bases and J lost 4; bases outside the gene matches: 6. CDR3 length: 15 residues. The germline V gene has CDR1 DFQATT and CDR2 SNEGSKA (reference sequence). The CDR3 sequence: CSARTSGSAIETQYF. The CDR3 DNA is TGCAGTGCTAGGACTAGCGGGAGTGCGATAGAGACCCAGTACTTC.

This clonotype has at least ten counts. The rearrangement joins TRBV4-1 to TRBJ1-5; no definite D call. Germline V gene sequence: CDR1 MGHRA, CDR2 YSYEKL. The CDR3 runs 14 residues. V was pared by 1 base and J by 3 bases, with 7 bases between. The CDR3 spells CASSQGGNNQPQHF. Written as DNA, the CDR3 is TGCGCCAGCAGCCAAGGAGGGAACAATCAGCCCCAGCATTTT.

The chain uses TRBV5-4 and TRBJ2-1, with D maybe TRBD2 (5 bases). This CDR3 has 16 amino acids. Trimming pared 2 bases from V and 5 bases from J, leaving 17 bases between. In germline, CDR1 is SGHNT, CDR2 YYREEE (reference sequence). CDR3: CASSFGVAQLHNEQFF. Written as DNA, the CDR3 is TGTGCCAGCAGCTTCGGGGTCGCCCAACTCCACAATGAGCAGTTCTTC.

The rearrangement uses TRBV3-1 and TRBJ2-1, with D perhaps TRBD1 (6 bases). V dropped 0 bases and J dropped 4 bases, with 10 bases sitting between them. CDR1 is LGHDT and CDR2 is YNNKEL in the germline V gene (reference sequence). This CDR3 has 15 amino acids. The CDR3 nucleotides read TGTGCCAGCAGCCAAGATACAGGGTCTTACAATGAGCAGTTCTTC. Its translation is CASSQDTGSYNEQFF.

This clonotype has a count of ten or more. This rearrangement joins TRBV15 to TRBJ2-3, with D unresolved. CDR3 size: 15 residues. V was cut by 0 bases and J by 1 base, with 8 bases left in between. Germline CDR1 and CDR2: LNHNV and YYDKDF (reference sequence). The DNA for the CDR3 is TGTGCCACCAGCAGAGACAGCACTGGCACAGATACGCAGTATTTT. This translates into CATSRDSTGTDTQYF. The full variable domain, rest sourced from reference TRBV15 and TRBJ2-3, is DAMVIQNPRYQVTQFGKPVTLSCSQTLNHNVMYWYQQKSSQAPKLLFHYYDKDFNNEADTPDNFQSRRPNTSFCFLDIRSPGLGDTAMYLCATSRDSTGTDTQYFGPGTRLTVL.

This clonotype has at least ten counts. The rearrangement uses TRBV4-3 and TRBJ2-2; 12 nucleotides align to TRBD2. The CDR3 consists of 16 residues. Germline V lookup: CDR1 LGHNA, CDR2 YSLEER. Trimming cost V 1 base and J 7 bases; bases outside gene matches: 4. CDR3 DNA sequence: TGCGCCAGCAGCCAAGCAGGACTAGCGGGAATCGGGGAGCTGTTTTTT. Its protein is CASSQAGLAGIGELFF.

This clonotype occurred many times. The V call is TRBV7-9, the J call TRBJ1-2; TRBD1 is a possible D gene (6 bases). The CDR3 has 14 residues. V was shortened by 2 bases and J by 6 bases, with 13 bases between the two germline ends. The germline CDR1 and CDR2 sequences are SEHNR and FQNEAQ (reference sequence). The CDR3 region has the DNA TGTGCCAGCAGCTTAAGCCAGGCAGGGGATGGCTACACCTTC. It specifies CASSLSQAGDGYTF.

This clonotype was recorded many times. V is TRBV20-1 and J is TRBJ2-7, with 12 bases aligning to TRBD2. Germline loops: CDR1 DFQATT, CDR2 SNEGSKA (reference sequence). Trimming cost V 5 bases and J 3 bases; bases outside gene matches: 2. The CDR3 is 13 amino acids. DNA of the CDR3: TGCAGTGCTCAGACTAGCGGGAGCTACGAGCAGTACTTC. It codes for CSAQTSGSYEQYF.

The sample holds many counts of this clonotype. CDR3 coding DNA: TGCAGCGTTGAAGTCGATAGCGGGAGCGACACCGGGGAGCTGTTTTTT. This encodes CSVEVDSGSDTGELFF. This rearrangement joins TRBV29-1 to TRBJ2-2; TRBD2 aligns across 9 bases. Germline values: CDR1 SQVTM, CDR2 ANQGSEA. The CDR3 is 16 amino acids. V shed 1 base and J 3 bases; nucleotides not matched to a gene: 6.

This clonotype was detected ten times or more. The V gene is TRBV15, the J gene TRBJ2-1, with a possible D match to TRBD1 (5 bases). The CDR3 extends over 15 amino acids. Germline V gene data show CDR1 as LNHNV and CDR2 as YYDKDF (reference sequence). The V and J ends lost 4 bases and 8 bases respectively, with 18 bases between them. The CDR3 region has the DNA TGTGCCACCAGCATAACAGGCAGAGCCCCGGATGAGCAGTTCTTC. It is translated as CATSITGRAPDEQFF.

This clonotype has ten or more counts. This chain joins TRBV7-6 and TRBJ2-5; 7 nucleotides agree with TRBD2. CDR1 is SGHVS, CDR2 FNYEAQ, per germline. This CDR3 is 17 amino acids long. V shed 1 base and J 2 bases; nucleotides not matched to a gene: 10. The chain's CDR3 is CASSLDPPGGSQETQYF. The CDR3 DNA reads TGTGCCAGCAGCTTAGATCCCCCGGGGGGATCTCAAGAGACCCAGTACTTC. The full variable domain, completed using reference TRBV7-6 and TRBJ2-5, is GAGVSQSPRYKVTKRGQDVALRCDPISGHVSLYWYRQALGQGPEFLTYFNYEAQQDKSGLPNDRFSAERPEGSISTLTIQRTEQRDSAMYRCASSLDPPGGSQETQYFGPGTRLLVL.

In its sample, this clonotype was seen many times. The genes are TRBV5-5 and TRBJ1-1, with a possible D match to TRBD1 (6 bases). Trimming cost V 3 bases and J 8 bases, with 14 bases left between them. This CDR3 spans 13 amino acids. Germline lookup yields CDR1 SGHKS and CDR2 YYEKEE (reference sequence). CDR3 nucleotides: TGTGCCAGCAGCTGGGCCGACAGGCCCGAAGCTTTCTTT. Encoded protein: CASSWADRPEAFF. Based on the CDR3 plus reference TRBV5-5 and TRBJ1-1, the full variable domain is DAGVTQSPTHLIKTRGQQVTLRCSPISGHKSVSWYQQVLGQGPQFIFQYYEKEERGRGNFPDRFSARQFPNYSSELNVNALLLGDSALYLCASSWADRPEAFFGQGTRLTVV.

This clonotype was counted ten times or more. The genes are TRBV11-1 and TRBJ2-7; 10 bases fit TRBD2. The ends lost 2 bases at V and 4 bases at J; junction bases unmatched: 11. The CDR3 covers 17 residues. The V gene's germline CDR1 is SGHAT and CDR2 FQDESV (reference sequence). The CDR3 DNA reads TGTGCCAGCAGCTTATTCTTCTCCACTAGCGGGGTTTACGAGCAGTACTTC. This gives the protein CASSLFFSTSGVYEQYF.

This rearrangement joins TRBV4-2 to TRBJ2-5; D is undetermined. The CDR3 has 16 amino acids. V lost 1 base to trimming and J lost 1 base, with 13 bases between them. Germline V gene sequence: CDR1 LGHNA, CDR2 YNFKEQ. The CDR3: CASSQGVSDSQETQYF. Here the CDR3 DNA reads TGTGCCAGCAGCCAAGGAGTCAGTGATTCCCAAGAGACCCAGTACTTC.

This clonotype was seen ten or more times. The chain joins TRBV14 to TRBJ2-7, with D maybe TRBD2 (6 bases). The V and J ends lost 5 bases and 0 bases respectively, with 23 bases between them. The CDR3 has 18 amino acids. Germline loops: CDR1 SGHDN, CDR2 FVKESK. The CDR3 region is CASSYALAPQVSSYEQYV. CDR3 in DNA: TGTGCCAGCAGCTACGCTCTAGCGCCGCAAGTGAGCTCCTACGAGCAGTACGTC.

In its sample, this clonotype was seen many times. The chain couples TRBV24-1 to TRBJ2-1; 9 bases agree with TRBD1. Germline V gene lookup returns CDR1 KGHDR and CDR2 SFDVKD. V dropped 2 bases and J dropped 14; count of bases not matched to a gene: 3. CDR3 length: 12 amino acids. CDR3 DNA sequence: TGTGCCACCAGTGATTGGACAGGGGATAAGTTCTTC. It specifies CATSDWTGDKFF.

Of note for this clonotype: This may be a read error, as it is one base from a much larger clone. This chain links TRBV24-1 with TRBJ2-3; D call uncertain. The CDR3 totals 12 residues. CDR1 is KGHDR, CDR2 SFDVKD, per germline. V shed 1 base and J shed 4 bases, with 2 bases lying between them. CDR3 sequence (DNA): TGTGCCACCAGTGATTTTGCAGATACGCAGTATTTT. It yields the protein CATSDFADTQYF.

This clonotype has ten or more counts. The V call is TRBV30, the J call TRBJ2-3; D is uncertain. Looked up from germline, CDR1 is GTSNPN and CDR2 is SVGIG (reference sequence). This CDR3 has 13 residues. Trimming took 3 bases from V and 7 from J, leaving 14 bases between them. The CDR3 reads CAWRPRVRNTQYF. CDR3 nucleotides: TGTGCCTGGAGACCACGGGTCAGGAATACGCAGTATTTT.

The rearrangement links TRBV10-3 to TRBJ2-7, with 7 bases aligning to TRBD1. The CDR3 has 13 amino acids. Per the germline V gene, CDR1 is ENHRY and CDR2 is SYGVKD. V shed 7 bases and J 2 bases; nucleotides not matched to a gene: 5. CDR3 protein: CAIKGADTYEQYF. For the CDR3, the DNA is TGTGCCATCAAGGGGGCGGATACCTACGAGCAGTACTTC.

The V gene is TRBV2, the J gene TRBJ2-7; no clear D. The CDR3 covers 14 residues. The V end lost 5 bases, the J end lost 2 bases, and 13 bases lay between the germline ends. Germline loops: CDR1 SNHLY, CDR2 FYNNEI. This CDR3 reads CASSTPRSPYEQYV. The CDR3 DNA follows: TGTGCCAGCAGTACCCCCAGGAGTCCCTACGAGCAGTACGTC.

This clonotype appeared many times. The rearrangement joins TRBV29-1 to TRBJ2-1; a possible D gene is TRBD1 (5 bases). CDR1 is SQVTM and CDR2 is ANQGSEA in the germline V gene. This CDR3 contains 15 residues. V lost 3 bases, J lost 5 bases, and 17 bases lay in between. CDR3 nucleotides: TGCAGCGTTGATTTGGTGAAAAGGGGTCACAATGAGCAGTTCTTC. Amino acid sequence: CSVDLVKRGHNEQFF.

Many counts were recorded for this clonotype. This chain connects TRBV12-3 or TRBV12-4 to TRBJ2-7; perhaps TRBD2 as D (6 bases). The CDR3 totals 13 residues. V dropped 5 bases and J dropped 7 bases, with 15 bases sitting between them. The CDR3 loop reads CASSETSAGEQYV. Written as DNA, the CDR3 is TGTGCCAGCAGTGAGACTAGTGCGGGAGAGCAGTACGTC.

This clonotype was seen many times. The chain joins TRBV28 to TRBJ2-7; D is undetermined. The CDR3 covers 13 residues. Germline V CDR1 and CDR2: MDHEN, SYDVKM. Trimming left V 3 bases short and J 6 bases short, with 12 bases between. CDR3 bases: TGTGCCAGCAGTTTTTCGGGCCTTGGCGAGCAGTACGTC. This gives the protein CASSFSGLGEQYV.

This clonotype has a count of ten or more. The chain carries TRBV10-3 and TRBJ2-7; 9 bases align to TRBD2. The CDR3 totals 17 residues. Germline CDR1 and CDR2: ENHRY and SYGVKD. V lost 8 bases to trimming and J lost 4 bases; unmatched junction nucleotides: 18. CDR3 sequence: CAIRESDTLAGLYEQYF. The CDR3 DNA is TGTGCCATCCGGGAATCGGACACTCTAGCGGGATTGTACGAGCAGTACTTC.

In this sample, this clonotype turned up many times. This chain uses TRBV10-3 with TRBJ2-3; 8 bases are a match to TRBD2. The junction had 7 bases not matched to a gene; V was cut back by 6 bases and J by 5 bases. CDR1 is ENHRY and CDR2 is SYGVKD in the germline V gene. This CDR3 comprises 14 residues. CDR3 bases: TGTGCCATCAGGAGCGGACTAGCAGGAGATACGCAGTATTTT. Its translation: CAIRSGLAGDTQYF.